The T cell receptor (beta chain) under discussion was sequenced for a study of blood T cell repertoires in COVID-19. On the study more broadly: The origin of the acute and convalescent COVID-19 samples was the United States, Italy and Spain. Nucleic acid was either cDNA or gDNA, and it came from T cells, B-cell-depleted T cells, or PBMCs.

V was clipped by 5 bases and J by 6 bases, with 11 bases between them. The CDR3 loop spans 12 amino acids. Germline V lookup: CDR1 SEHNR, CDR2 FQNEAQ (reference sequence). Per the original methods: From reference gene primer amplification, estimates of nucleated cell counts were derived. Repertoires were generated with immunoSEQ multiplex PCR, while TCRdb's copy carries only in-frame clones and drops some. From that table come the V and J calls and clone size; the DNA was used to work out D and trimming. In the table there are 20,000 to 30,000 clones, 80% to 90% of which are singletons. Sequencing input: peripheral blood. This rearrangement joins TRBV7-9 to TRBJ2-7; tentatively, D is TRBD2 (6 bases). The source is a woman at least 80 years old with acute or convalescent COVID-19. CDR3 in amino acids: CASSLLAAEQYF. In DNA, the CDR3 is TGTGCCAGCAGCCTCTTAGCGGCCGAGCAGTACTTC.